A selection of T cell receptor beta chains follows, all from one sample in a study of untreated major depressive disorder. The table came from immunoSEQ multiplex PCR; TCRdb's copy has only in-frame clones and leaves some out. The table lists 20,000 or so clones, over 65% of them singletons. Sequences were obtained from CD4+ T cells from PBMCs. Receptors originate from a woman aged 25 to 39 in good health. The CDR3 runs from the conserved cysteine through the conserved F or W.

V: TRBV30; J: TRBJ2-7; CDR3: CAWSVLAGAEVSF
V: TRBV11-1; J: TRBJ2-1; CDR3: CASSLGASVYEQFF
V: TRBV7-9; J: TRBJ2-7; CDR3: CASSPEGFLSYEQYF
V: TRBV7-2; J: TRBJ2-3; CDR3: CASSLEIADTQYF
V: TRBV6-6; J: TRBJ2-7; CDR3: CASSFDTYEQYF
V: TRBV15; J: TRBJ2-5; CDR3: CATSRGGSQETQYF
V: TRBV6-5; J: TRBJ2-7; CDR3: CASSYGTGSFYEQYF
V: TRBV5-1; J: TRBJ1-4; CDR3: CASSLRQGAFEKLFF
V: TRBV10-3; J: TRBJ2-3; CDR3: CAISGTKERRSTDTQYF
V: TRBV7-9; J: TRBJ1-6; CDR3: CASTTGTDYNSPLHF
V: TRBV14; J: TRBJ2-2; CDR3: CASSPHGTGELFF
V: TRBV27; J: TRBJ2-3; CDR3: CASRSGLAVRPSTDTQYF
V: TRBV6-5; J: TRBJ1-1; CDR3: CASSYSTLNTEAFF
V: TRBV5-6; J: TRBJ2-2; CDR3: CASSPANTGELFF
V: TRBV7-2; J: TRBJ1-5; CDR3: CASSSGQRGNQPQHF
V: TRBV27; J: TRBJ1-1; CDR3: CASSFRGATEAFF
V: TRBV29-1; J: TRBJ2-2; CDR3: CSVLQGAGGELFF
V: TRBV6-4; J: TRBJ2-7; CDR3: CASSDSTVADNSYEQYF
V: TRBV6-5; J: TRBJ1-2; CDR3: CASSYSSGTGSYGYTF
V: TRBV5-4; J: TRBJ2-7; CDR3: CASSPMASGSYEQYF
V: TRBV19; J: TRBJ2-6; CDR3: CASSIDGRSGANVLTF
V: TRBV30; J: TRBJ1-2; CDR3: CAWSPGTNYGYTF
V: TRBV6-1; J: TRBJ1-2; CDR3: CASTRTVNYGYTF
V: TRBV18; J: TRBJ2-5; CDR3: CASSLGLAGVSETQYF
V: TRBV5-1; J: TRBJ2-1; CDR3: CASSLSLAGGNEQFF
V: TRBV9; J: TRBJ2-1; CDR3: CASSDNNEQFF
V: TRBV5-6; J: TRBJ2-5; CDR3: CASSLEQRGGGTQYF
V: TRBV6-5; J: TRBJ1-2; CDR3: CASGVAAGRGYTF
V: TRBV5-8; J: TRBJ2-2; CDR3: CASSLGTSGRATGELFF
V: TRBV9; J: TRBJ2-3; CDR3: CASSVSGRTSVTDTQYF
V: TRBV5-6; J: TRBJ2-7; CDR3: CASSFMGGTLFSYEQYF
V: TRBV27; J: TRBJ2-5; CDR3: CASSLREGGRTQYF
V: TRBV18; J: TRBJ2-2; CDR3: CASSPLGLAGVGTGELFF
V: TRBV5-4; J: TRBJ2-1; CDR3: CASSFGERGRRYNEQFF
V: TRBV11-2; J: TRBJ2-1; CDR3: CASSLDRRSSRNEQFF
V: TRBV11-1; J: TRBJ1-5; CDR3: CASSFAYDSNQPQHF
V: TRBV29-1; J: TRBJ2-7; CDR3: CSASEPGREQYF
V: TRBV27; J: TRBJ1-1; CDR3: CASSRLGNTEAFF
V: TRBV9; J: TRBJ1-3; CDR3: CASSVNIFSGNTIYF
V: TRBV28; J: TRBJ2-7; CDR3: CASSLGQGAVYF
V: TRBV2; J: TRBJ2-5; CDR3: CASSEAPTREQTQYF
V: TRBV5-1; J: TRBJ2-1; CDR3: CASCPGGLAGAYNEQFF
V: TRBV7-2; J: TRBJ2-7; CDR3: CASSPWERQGLYF
V: TRBV2; J: TRBJ1-4; CDR3: CATRRQGAYEKLFF
V: TRBV5-4; J: TRBJ2-3; CDR3: CASSLDRGFTDTQYF
V: TRBV27; J: TRBJ2-7; CDR3: CASSFTGGPTYEQYF
V: TRBV5-1; J: TRBJ2-1; CDR3: CASGSGGSYNEQFF